This is a list of T cell receptor beta chains from one sample in a study of T-cell memory formation after mild COVID-19. Each CDR3 protein gets one entry after TCRdb re-called the 5' RACE reads with MiXCR. The profile covers 150,000 to 200,000 distinct CDR3 sequences, with roughly 10% appearing a single time and approximately 3.8% taken by the ten largest. Sequencing was performed on PBMCs or a T cell subset sorted from them (not recorded which). The origin of the receptors is a man aged 18 to 29 who had mild COVID-19 (a few samples of this study predate the infection). Cell type and time point are not known. CDR3s include the opening cysteine and the closing phenylalanine or tryptophan. D genes are given only for firm matches. Clone size is stated in some rows and not others, as once, few, many or a class when expanded.

TRBV5-1	TRBJ2-6	few	.	CASSLIPDSGANVLTF	TGCGCCAGCAGCTTGATACCGGATTCTGGGGCCAACGTCCTGACTTTC
TRBV29-1	TRBJ2-5	many	TRBD2	CSVDAGGEETQYF	TGCAGCGTTGATGCGGGGGGCGAAGAGACCCAGTACTTC
TRBV20-1	TRBJ1-5	few	TRBD1	CSADRGHNQPQHF	TGCAGTGCAGACAGGGGGCACAATCAGCCCCAGCATTTT
TRBV28	TRBJ2-3	few	TRBD1	CASSLMRGPSTDTQYF	TGTGCCAGCAGTTTAATGAGGGGGCCTAGCACAGATACGCAGTATTTT
TRBV5-1	TRBJ2-5	.	TRBD2	CASSSGLAVQETQYF	TGCGCCAGCAGCTCTGGACTAGCTGTCCAAGAGACCCAGTACTTC
TRBV6-6	TRBJ2-3	once	.	CASSQTPDTQYF	TGTGCCAGCAGCCAGACCCCCGATACGCAGTATTTT
TRBV4-1	TRBJ1-6	many	.	CASSQEPYNSPLHF	TGCGCCAGCAGCCAAGAGCCCTATAATTCACCCCTCCACTTT
TRBV6-2/TRBV6-3	TRBJ2-1	.	.	CASSIRGEQFF	TGTGCCAGCAGTATTAGGGGTGAGCAGTTCTTC
TRBV6-2/TRBV6-3	TRBJ2-7	.	.	CASSRGGSSGGYEQYF	TGTGCCAGCAGTCGCGGCGGCTCGTCAGGTGGGTACGAGCAGTACTTC
TRBV6-2/TRBV6-3	TRBJ1-5	few	.	CASRRDNNQPQHF	TGTGCCAGCAGACGGGACAACAATCAGCCCCAGCATTTT
TRBV7-2	TRBJ1-3	.	.	CASSSNRGNTIYF	TGTGCCAGCAGCTCTAACAGAGGAAACACCATATATTTT
TRBV12-3/TRBV12-4	TRBJ1-4	few	TRBD1	CASSGSGYRDRHEKLFF	TGTGCCAGCAGTGGCTCTGGGTACCGGGACAGGCATGAAAAACTGTTTTTT
TRBV2	TRBJ1-5	.	.	CAGRPSSNQPQHF	TGTGCCGGAAGACCGAGCAGCAATCAGCCCCAGCATTTT
TRBV18	TRBJ1-4	few	.	CASSLDQGNEKLFF	TGTGCCAGCTCACTGGACCAAGGGAATGAAAAACTGTTTTTT
TRBV7-9	TRBJ2-1	many	TRBD1	CASSFGQAHNEQFF	TGTGCCAGCAGCTTCGGACAGGCGCACAATGAGCAGTTCTTC
TRBV20-1	TRBJ2-1	.	TRBD2	CSAGSGTSGGAEQFF	TGCAGTGCTGGATCCGGGACTAGCGGGGGGGCGGAGCAGTTCTTC